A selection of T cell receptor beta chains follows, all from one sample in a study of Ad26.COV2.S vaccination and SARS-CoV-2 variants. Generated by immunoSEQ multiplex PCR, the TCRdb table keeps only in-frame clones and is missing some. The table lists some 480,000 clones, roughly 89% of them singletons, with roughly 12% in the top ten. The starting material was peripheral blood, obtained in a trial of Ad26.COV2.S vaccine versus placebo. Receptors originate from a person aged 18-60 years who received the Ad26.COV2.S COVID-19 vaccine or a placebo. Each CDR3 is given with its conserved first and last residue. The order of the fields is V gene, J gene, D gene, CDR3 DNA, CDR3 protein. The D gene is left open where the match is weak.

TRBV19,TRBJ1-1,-,TGTGCCAGTAGTATCCAGGGGAACACTGAAGCTTTCTTT,CASSIQGNTEAFF
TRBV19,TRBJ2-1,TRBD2,TGTGCCAGTAGTACACAAGCGGGAGGAACCTACAATGAGCAGTTCTTC,CASSTQAGGTYNEQFF
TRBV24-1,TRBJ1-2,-,TGTGCCACCAGTGATACACTCAACTATGGCTACACCTTC,CATSDTLNYGYTF
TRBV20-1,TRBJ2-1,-,TGCAGTGCTAGTAAACCGGGACTGAAATACAATGAGCAGTTCTTC,CSASKPGLKYNEQFF
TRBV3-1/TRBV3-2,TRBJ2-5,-,TGTGCCAGCAGCCAAGATGAACGGAGGAAGAAGACCCAGTACTTC,CASSQDERRKKTQYF
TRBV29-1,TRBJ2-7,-,TGCAGCGTTGAGTCCGGCTACGAGCAGTACTTC,CSVESGYEQYF
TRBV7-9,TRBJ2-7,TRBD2,TGTGCCAGCAGCCCCCGAGGGTTAGCGGGAGTCTACGAGCAGTACTTC,CASSPRGLAGVYEQYF
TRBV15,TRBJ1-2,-,TGTGCCACCAGCAGAGCGAGACCAGGGGAGAGCTACACCTTC,CATSRARPGESYTF
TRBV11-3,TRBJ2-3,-,TGTGCCAGCAGCTTGGGTCCAGATACGCAGTATTTT,CASSLGPDTQYF
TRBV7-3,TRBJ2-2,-,TGTGCCAGCAGCTTAGGTCGGGGCAGGCATAACACCGGGGAGCTGTTTTTT,CASSLGRGRHNTGELFF
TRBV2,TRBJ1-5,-,TGTGCCAGCAGTGAGGGGCAGCCTATCGGCAATCAGCCCCAGCATTTT,CASSEGQPIGNQPQHF
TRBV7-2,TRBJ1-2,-,TGTGCCAGCAGCCCTCAGGGGTTTGCTAACTATGGCTACACCTTC,CASSPQGFANYGYTF
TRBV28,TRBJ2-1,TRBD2,TGTGCCAGCAGGAAAGCCCCGGGACTAGCGGGAGGGCTAAGCAACAATGAGCAGTTCTTC,CASRKAPGLAGGLSNNEQFF